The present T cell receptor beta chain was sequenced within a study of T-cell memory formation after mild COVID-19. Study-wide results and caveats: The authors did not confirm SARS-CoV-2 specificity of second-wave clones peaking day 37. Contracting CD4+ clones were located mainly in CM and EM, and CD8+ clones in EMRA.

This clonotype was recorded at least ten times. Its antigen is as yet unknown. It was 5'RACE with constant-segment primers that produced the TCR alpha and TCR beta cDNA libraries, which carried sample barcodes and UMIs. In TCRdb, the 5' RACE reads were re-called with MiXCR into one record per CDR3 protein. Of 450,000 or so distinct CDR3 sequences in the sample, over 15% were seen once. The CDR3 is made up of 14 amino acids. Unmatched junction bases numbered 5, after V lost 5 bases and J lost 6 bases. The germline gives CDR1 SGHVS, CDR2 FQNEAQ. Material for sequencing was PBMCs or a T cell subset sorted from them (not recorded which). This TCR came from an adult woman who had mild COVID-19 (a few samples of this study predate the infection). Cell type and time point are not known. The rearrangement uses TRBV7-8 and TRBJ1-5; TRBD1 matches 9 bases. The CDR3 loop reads CASSVQGAGQPQHF. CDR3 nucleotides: TGTGCCAGCAGCGTACAGGGGGCGGGTCAGCCCCAGCATTTT.